This entry lists 31 T cell receptor beta chains sequenced from one sample in a study of CD8 T cells in Susac syndrome. Roughly 0.45 to 1 ug RNA was reverse transcribed with random hexamers. Via MiXCR, TCRdb re-called the immunoSEQ multiplex PCR reads, giving one row per CDR3 protein. The repertoire holds 53,000 or so distinct CDR3 sequences, with approximately 93% as singletons. The sequencing sample was made of CD8+ T cells from PBMCs. The receptors here all came from a human donor in good health.

V gene TRBV6-5 combines with J gene TRBJ1-1, with D perhaps TRBD1 (6 bases). V lost 5 bases, J lost 4 bases, and 11 bases lay in between. Germline V gene lookup returns CDR1 MNHEY and CDR2 SVGAGI. The CDR3 is made up of 13 amino acids. CDR3 sequence: CASSPTGPTEAFF. For the CDR3, the DNA is TGTGCCAGCAGTCCGACAGGTCCCACTGAAGCTTTCTTT.

This sequence joins TRBV28 and TRBJ1-1; no reliable D call. V lost 6 bases and J lost 10, with 18 bases in between. Germline lookup yields CDR1 MDHEN and CDR2 SYDVKM. The length of the CDR3 is 13 residues. The CDR3 region is CASSPLNLRRAFF. The DNA of the CDR3 is TGTGCCAGCAGCCCACTTAATCTTCGGAGAGCTTTCTTT.

V gene TRBV7-9 combines with J gene TRBJ2-1; 10 nucleotides match TRBD1. Trimming removed 5 bases from V and 5 bases from J; junction bases left unmatched: 3. The CDR3 runs to 14 residues. The germline V gene has CDR1 SEHNR and CDR2 FQNEAQ (reference sequence). Here the CDR3 DNA reads TGTGCCAGCAGCACGGGGACAGGGGACAATGAGCAGTTCTTC. It yields the protein CASSTGTGDNEQFF.

The rearrangement uses TRBV7-9 and TRBJ2-2, with D uncertain. CDR1 is SEHNR, CDR2 FQNEAQ, per germline (reference sequence). This CDR3 is 16 amino acids long. The V gene lost 1 base and the J gene lost 0 bases, with 9 bases spanning the gap. The DNA of the CDR3 is TGTGCCAGCAGCTTAGGGGTTACCGCGAACACCGGGGAGCTGTTTTTT. Residues: CASSLGVTANTGELFF.

V and J are TRBV7-9 and TRBJ2-1; TRBD2 might be the D (6 bases). The germline V and J ends were trimmed by 5 bases and 2 bases, with 13 bases remaining between them. This CDR3 is 15 amino acids long. The germline gives CDR1 SEHNR, CDR2 FQNEAQ (reference sequence). The DNA of the CDR3 is TGTGCCAGCAGCGGGGCCGGGACTCCCTACAATGAGCAGTTCTTC. It is translated as CASSGAGTPYNEQFF.

The V call is TRBV30, the J call TRBJ2-2, with no clear D. Deletions cut 0 bases from V and 6 bases from J, with 8 bases between. This CDR3 has 13 amino acids. Germline loops: CDR1 GTSNPN, CDR2 SVGIG (reference sequence). CDR3 bases: TGTGCCTGGAGTGTATCAATAGCCGGGGAGCTGTTTTTT. This translates into CAWSVSIAGELFF.

The chain recombines TRBV29-1 with TRBJ2-7; 11 positions match TRBD2. The V gene's germline CDR1 is SQVTM and CDR2 ANQGSEA. V shed 6 bases and J 0 bases; nucleotides not matched to a gene: 7. This CDR3 region has 15 residues. Written as DNA, the CDR3 is TGCAGCGTACTGGGACTAGCGGAGAGCTCCTACGAGCAGTACTTC. As protein: CSVLGLAESSYEQYF.

The chain combines TRBV19 with TRBJ1-5, with D hard to call. CDR1 is LNHDA and CDR2 is SQIVND in the germline V gene (reference sequence). This CDR3 region has 13 residues. V was trimmed by 3 bases and J by 4 bases, leaving 7 bases between them. DNA for the CDR3: TGTGCCAGTAGTATCAGTGGGAATCAGCCCCAGCATTTT. Protein sequence: CASSISGNQPQHF.

For the CDR3, the DNA is TGTGCCAGCAGCTTCTCCACAGGGAATGGCTACACCTTC. Translated: CASSFSTGNGYTF. The chain combines TRBV7-9 with TRBJ1-2; D is perhaps TRBD1 (6 bases). V was clipped by 3 bases and J by 6 bases, with 11 bases between them. The germline V gene encodes CDR1 SEHNR and CDR2 FQNEAQ (reference sequence). The CDR3 totals 13 residues.

This chain links TRBV29-1 with TRBJ2-3; 9 bases agree with TRBD2. This CDR3 comprises 16 residues. Germline loops: CDR1 SQVTM, CDR2 ANQGSEA. Unmatched junction bases numbered 6, after V lost 0 bases and J lost 2 bases. DNA of the CDR3: TGCAGCGTTGAAGACGTACTAGCGGGTTTCACAGATACGCAGTATTTT. Its protein is CSVEDVLAGFTDTQYF.

The chain has TRBV7-9 and TRBJ2-3; either TRBD1 or TRBD2 may fit D (6 bases each). Germline V CDR1 and CDR2: SEHNR, FQNEAQ (reference sequence). The CDR3 covers 13 residues. V lost 6 bases and J 5 bases, leaving 12 bases between the germline ends. In nucleotides, the CDR3 is TGTGCCAGCAGGAGGGGGGCGGAAGATACGCAGTATTTT. Protein: CASRRGAEDTQYF.

The chain is built from TRBV2 and TRBJ2-3, with 14 bases identical to TRBD2. Germline CDR1 and CDR2: SNHLY and FYNNEI. CDR3 length: 16 amino acids. The junction had 7 bases not matched to a gene; V was cut back by 8 bases and J by 3 bases. The CDR3: CASGLAGGGWTDTQYF. The DNA for the CDR3 is TGTGCCAGCGGACTAGCGGGAGGCGGTTGGACAGATACGCAGTATTTT. Variable domain in full (rest from reference TRBV2 and TRBJ2-3): EPEVTQTPSHQVTQMGQEVILRCVPISNHLYFYWYRQILGQKVEFLVSFYNNEISEKSEIFDDQFSVERPDGSNFTLKIRSTKLEDSAMYFCASGLAGGGWTDTQYFGPGTRLTVL.

The chain carries TRBV6-1 and TRBJ1-1; D is ambiguous. Between the trimmed V and J ends, which lost 1 base and 1 base, there was a span of 10 bases. The V gene's germline CDR1 is MNHNS and CDR2 SASEGT. The CDR3 has 15 amino acids. The CDR3 spells CASSEGWQWNTEAFF. CDR3 DNA: TGTGCCAGCAGTGAAGGGTGGCAGTGGAACACTGAAGCTTTCTTT.

V is TRBV9 and J is TRBJ2-2, with D unresolved. CDR1 and CDR2 from the germline V gene are SGDLS and YYNGEE. The length of the CDR3 is 14 residues. Trimming cost V 2 bases and J 0 bases, with 5 bases left between them. The CDR3 loop is CASSVGPNTGELFF. Written as DNA, the CDR3 is TGTGCCAGCAGCGTGGGTCCGAACACCGGGGAGCTGTTTTTT.

The chain recombines TRBV27 with TRBJ2-3; D unresolved. Germline values: CDR1 MNHEY, CDR2 SMNVEV (reference sequence). The CDR3 length is 12 residues. Trimming took off 3 bases at V and 4 bases at J, with 5 bases between the two ends. The CDR3 spells CASSFGADTQYF. Here the CDR3 DNA reads TGTGCCAGCAGTTTTGGCGCAGATACGCAGTATTTT.

The V gene is TRBV11-2, the J gene TRBJ2-1; D is perhaps TRBD1 (6 bases). The CDR3 runs to 15 residues. V gave up 5 bases and J gave up 9 bases, with 20 bases separating them. CDR1 is SGHAT, CDR2 FQNNGV, per germline. The DNA of the CDR3 is TGTGCCAGCAGCCTCGGCCTAGGGGGAGTCGGTGAGCAGTTCTTC. Protein: CASSLGLGGVGEQFF.

This chain uses TRBV13 with TRBJ2-3; D unclear. In germline, CDR1 is PRHDT, CDR2 FYEKMQ (reference sequence). Deletions cut 5 bases from V and 6 bases from J, with 9 bases between. The CDR3 runs to 12 residues. The CDR3 protein is CASSHNFDTQYF. The CDR3 nucleotides read TGTGCCAGCAGCCACAATTTTGATACGCAGTATTTT.

This sequence joins TRBV7-6 and TRBJ2-7; D unclear. CDR3 length: 14 amino acids. The V and J ends lost 5 bases and 4 bases respectively, with 15 bases between them. Germline assignment: CDR1 SGHVS and CDR2 FNYEAQ. CDR3 residues: CASSLGESGYEQYF. The CDR3, as DNA: TGTGCCAGCAGCCTGGGTGAGTCGGGTTACGAGCAGTACTTC.

The CDR3: CASSWTGGYGYTF. The CDR3 DNA reads as TGCGCCAGCAGCTGGACAGGGGGCTATGGCTACACCTTC. The chain links TRBV5-1 to TRBJ1-2; TRBD1 aligns across 10 bases. The junction had 0 bases not matched to a gene; V was cut back by 3 bases and J by 4 bases. Germline CDR1 and CDR2: SGHRS and YFSETQ. The CDR3 totals 13 residues.

The V call is TRBV5-8, the J call TRBJ1-1, with D unclear. This CDR3 comprises 13 residues. Deletions cut 0 bases from V and 1 base from J, with 4 bases between. CDR1 and CDR2 from the germline V gene are SGHTS and YDEGEE. The CDR3, as DNA: TGTGCCAGCAGCTTGGAGGAGAACACTGAAGCTTTCTTT. This codes for CASSLEENTEAFF.

The chain couples TRBV9 to TRBJ1-3; 7 nucleotides align to TRBD1. The CDR3 runs 13 residues. Trimming cost V 10 bases and J 0 bases; bases outside gene matches: 4. The germline V gene has CDR1 SGDLS and CDR2 YYNGEE. The CDR3 reads CASRGGSGNTIYF. CDR3 sequence (DNA): TGTGCCTCCAGGGGGGGCTCTGGAAACACCATATATTTT.

This chain links TRBV7-9 with TRBJ2-7; the match to TRBD1 covers 9 bases. CDR1 and CDR2 from the germline V gene are SEHNR and FQNEAQ (reference sequence). The CDR3 covers 15 residues. The J segment lost 7 bases and the V segment lost 4 bases, leaving 11 bases of the junction unmatched. The CDR3 protein is CASSSGTGRRGEQYF. The DNA of the CDR3 is TGTGCCAGCAGCTCCGGGACAGGGCGCAGGGGGGAGCAGTACTTC.

This clonotype came up once. The chain uses TRBV3-1 and TRBJ2-5; 14 positions match TRBD2. The CDR3 length is 19 residues. With V trimmed by 1 base and J by 5 bases, 12 bases remained unmatched. Germline CDR1 LGHDT, CDR2 YNNKEL (reference sequence). The CDR3 sequence: CASSQARPGLAGVGETQYF. The DNA of the CDR3 is TGTGCCAGCAGCCAAGCCCGACCGGGACTAGCGGGAGTTGGTGAGACCCAGTACTTC.

This clonotype occurred once. The chain recombines TRBV6-7 with TRBJ2-7; unclear D gene. TRBV6-7 qualifies as an ORF whose function is uncertain. This CDR3 is 16 amino acids long. With 5 bases removed from V and 0 bases from J, the gap between germline ends came to 17 bases. CDR3 protein: CASSDKSATLSYEQYF. DNA for the CDR3: TGTGCCAGCAGTGACAAGTCCGCTACCCTCTCCTACGAGCAGTACTTC.

V usage is TRBV29-1 and J usage is TRBJ2-4, with D tentatively TRBD1 (5 bases). The CDR3 length is 15 residues. The germline CDR1 and CDR2 sequences are SQVTM and ANQGSEA. Trimming shortened V by 3 bases and J by 2 bases, and 14 bases separated the two germline ends. CDR3 region: CSVELQGGPKNIQYF. DNA for the CDR3: TGCAGCGTTGAGTTGCAGGGTGGGCCCAAAAACATTCAGTACTTC.

The chain couples TRBV6-2 or TRBV6-3 to TRBJ2-5; 7 positions agree with TRBD1. Per the germline V gene, CDR1 is MNHEY and CDR2 is SVGEGT. J was trimmed by 4 bases and V by 6 bases; bases with no gene match: 11. CDR3 length equals 15 residues. The CDR3 DNA reads as TGTGCCAGCAGACAACGGACAGGATGGGGAGAGACCCAGTACTTC. Translating it yields CASRQRTGWGETQYF.

V and J are TRBV6-1 and TRBJ2-7; 9 nucleotides align to TRBD2. CDR3 length: 14 residues. Germline loops: CDR1 MNHNS, CDR2 SASEGT. Trimming took 2 bases from V and 6 from J; bases not matched to a gene: 5. This CDR3 reads CASSEWREGLEQYF. For the CDR3, the DNA is TGTGCCAGCAGTGAATGGCGGGAGGGCCTCGAGCAGTACTTC.

The chain combines TRBV3-1 with TRBJ2-5; 7 positions match TRBD1. The CDR3 covers 15 residues. Losses at the gene ends were 3 bases for V and 1 base for J; bases not matched to a gene: 5. Germline values: CDR1 LGHDT, CDR2 YNNKEL (reference sequence). The CDR3 spells CASSQGQRTQETQYF. The CDR3, as DNA: TGTGCCAGCAGCCAGGGACAGCGAACCCAAGAGACCCAGTACTTC.

V usage is TRBV6-5 and J usage is TRBJ2-7; 9 positions agree with TRBD1. The length of the CDR3 is 14 residues. Unmatched junction bases numbered 3, after V lost 2 bases and J lost 4 bases. Germline V lookup: CDR1 MNHEY, CDR2 SVGAGI. CDR3: CASSYAGQGYEQYF. Here the CDR3 DNA reads TGTGCCAGCAGTTACGCCGGACAGGGGTACGAGCAGTACTTC.

The chain employs TRBV7-9 and TRBJ1-2; TRBD1 agrees at 12 bases. V was pared by 4 bases and J by 1 base, with 7 bases of the junction left unmatched. The CDR3 loop spans 17 amino acids. Germline assignment: CDR1 SEHNR and CDR2 FQNEAQ (reference sequence). As DNA, the CDR3 is TGTGCCAGCAGCTCCACCGGGACAGGGGGCAATAACTATGGCTACACCTTC. Translated, it gives CASSSTGTGGNNYGYTF.

The chain carries TRBV20-1 and TRBJ1-1; 8 nucleotides line up with TRBD1. The J segment lost 1 base and the V segment lost 6 bases, leaving 4 bases of the junction unmatched. In germline, CDR1 is DFQATT, CDR2 SNEGSKA (reference sequence). The CDR3 totals 13 residues. The CDR3 nucleotides read TGCAGTGCACCCGACAGGGGGAACACTGAAGCTTTCTTT. Residues: CSAPDRGNTEAFF.